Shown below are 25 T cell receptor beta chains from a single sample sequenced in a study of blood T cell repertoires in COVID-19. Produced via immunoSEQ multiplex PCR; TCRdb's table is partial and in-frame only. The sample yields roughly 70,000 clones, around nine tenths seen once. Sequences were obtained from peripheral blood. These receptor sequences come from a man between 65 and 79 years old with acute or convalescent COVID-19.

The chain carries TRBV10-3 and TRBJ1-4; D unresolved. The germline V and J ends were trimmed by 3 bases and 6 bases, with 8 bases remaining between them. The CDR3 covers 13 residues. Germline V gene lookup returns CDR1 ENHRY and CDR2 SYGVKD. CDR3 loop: CAISEFSDEKLFF. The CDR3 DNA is TGTGCCATCAGTGAATTTTCGGATGAAAAACTGTTTTTT.

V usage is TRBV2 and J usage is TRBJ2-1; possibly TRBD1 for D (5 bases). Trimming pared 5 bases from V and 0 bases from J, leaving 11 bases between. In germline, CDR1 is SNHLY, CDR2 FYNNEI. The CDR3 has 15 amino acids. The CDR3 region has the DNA TGTGCCAGCAGTCAGACAGCCAGCTCCTACAATGAGCAGTTCTTC. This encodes CASSQTASSYNEQFF.

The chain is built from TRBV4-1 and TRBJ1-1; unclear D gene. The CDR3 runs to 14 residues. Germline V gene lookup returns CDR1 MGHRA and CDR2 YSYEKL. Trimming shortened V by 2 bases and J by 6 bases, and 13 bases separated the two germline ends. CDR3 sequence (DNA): TGCGCCAGCAGCCAAACGGGCGGGAGCGCTGAAGCTTTCTTT. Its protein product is CASSQTGGSAEAFF.

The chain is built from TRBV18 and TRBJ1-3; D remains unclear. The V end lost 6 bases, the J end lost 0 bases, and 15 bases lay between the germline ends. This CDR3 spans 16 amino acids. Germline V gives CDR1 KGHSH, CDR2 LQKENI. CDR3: CASSTTRVGSGNTIYF. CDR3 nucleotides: TGTGCCAGCTCGACCACTCGGGTAGGCTCTGGAAACACCATATATTTT.

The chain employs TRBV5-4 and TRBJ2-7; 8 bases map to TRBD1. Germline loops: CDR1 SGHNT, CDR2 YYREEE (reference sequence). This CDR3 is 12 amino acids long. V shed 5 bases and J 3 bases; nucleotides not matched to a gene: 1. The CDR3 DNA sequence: TGTGCCAGCAGGGGGACAGGCTACGAGCAGTACTTC. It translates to CASRGTGYEQYF.

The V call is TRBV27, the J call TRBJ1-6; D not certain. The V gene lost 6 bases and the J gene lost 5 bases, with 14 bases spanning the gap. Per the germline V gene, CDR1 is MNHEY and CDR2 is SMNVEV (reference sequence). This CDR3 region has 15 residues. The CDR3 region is CASSPNGLDNSPLHF. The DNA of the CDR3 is TGTGCCAGCAGCCCCAATGGGCTGGATAATTCACCCCTCCACTTT.

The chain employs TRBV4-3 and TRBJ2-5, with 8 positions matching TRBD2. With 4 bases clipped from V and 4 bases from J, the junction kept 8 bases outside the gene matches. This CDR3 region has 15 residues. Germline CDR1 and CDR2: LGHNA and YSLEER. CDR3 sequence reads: CASSPRGGGLETQYF. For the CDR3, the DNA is TGCGCCAGCAGCCCCCGGGGCGGGGGGTTAGAGACCCAGTACTTC.

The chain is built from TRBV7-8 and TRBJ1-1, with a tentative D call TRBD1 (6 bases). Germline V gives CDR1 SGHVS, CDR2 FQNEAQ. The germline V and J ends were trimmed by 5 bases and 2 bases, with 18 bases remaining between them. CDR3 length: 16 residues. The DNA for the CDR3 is TGTGCCAGCAGCCCACGGACAGCCCTACTAAACACTGAAGCTTTCTTT. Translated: CASSPRTALLNTEAFF.

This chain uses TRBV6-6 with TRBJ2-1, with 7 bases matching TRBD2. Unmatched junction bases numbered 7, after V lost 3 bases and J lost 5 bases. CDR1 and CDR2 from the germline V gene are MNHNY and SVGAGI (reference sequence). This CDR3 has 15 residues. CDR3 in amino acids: CASSYWGTIDNEQFF. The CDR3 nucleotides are TGTGCCAGCAGTTATTGGGGGACTATTGACAATGAGCAGTTCTTC.

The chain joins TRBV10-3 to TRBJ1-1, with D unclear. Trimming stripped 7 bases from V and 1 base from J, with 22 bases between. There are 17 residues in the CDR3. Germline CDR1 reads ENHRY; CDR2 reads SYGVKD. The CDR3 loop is CAITADGGLSPNTEAFF. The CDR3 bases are TGTGCCATCACCGCGGACGGAGGACTTTCCCCGAACACTGAAGCTTTCTTT.

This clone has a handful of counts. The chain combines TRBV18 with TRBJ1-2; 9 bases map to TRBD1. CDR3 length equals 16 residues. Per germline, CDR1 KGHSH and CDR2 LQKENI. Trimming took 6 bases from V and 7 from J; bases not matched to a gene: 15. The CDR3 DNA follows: TGTGCCAGCTCGCCTACCGCCGGACAGGGGTCGAGTGGCTACACCTTC. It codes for CASSPTAGQGSSGYTF.

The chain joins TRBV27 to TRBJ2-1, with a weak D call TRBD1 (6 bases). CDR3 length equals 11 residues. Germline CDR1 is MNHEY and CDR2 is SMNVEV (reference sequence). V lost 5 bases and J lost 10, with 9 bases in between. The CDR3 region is CASSDTGEQFF. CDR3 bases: TGTGCCAGCAGTGACACAGGGGAGCAGTTCTTC.

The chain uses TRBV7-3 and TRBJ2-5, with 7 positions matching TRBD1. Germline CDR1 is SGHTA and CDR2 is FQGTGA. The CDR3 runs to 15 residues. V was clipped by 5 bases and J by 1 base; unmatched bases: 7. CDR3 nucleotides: TGTGCCAGCAGCCCCTACAGGGGTCCCCAAGAGACCCAGTACTTC. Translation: CASSPYRGPQETQYF.

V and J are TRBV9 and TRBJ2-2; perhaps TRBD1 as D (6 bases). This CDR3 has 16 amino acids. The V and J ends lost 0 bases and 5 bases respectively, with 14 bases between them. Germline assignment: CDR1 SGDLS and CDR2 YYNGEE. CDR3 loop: CASSVGDTRPTGELFF. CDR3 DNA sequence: TGTGCCAGCAGCGTAGGGGACACGCGCCCGACCGGGGAGCTGTTTTTT.

CDR3 in amino acids: CASSLGQGRFSGNTIYF. In DNA form, the CDR3 reads TGTGCCAGCAGCTTAGGGCAGGGTAGATTTTCTGGAAACACCATATATTTT. V usage is TRBV7-2 and J usage is TRBJ1-3; D is possibly TRBD1 (5 bases). This CDR3 contains 17 residues. V was pared by 1 base and J by 1 base, with 14 bases between. The germline gives CDR1 SGHTA, CDR2 FQGNSA.

CDR3 sequence (DNA): TGTGCCAGTAGTTCTTCAGGGGGCTACAATCAGCCCCAGCATTTT. Translated, it gives CASSSSGGYNQPQHF. The chain combines TRBV19 with TRBJ1-5; 8 nucleotides line up with TRBD1. V was pared by 5 bases and J by 3 bases, with 6 bases of the junction left unmatched. Germline V gene lookup returns CDR1 LNHDA and CDR2 SQIVND (reference sequence). The CDR3 length is 15 residues.

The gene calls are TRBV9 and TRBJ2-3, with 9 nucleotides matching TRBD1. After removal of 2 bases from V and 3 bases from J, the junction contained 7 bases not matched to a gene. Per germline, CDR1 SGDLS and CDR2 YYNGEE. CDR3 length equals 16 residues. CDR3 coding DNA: TGTGCCAGCAGCGTGGGACCGGGACAGGGTACAGATACGCAGTATTTT. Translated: CASSVGPGQGTDTQYF.

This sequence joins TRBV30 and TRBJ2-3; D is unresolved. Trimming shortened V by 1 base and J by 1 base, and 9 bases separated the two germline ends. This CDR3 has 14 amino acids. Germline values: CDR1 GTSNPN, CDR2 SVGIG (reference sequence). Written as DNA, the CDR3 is TGTGCCTGGAGTGGTGGGCGAGGCACAGATACGCAGTATTTT. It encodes CAWSGGRGTDTQYF.

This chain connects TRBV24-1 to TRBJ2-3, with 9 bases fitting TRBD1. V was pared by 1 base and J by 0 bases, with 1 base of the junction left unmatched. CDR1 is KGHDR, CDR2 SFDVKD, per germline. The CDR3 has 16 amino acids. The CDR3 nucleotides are TGTGCCACCAGTGATTTTGGGACAGGGAGCACAGATACGCAGTATTTT. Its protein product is CATSDFGTGSTDTQYF.

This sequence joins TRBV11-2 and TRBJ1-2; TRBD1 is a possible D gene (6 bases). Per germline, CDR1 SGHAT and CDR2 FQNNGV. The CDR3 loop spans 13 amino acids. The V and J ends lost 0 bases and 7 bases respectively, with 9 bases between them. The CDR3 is CASSLDPGAGYTF. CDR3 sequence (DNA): TGTGCCAGCAGCTTAGACCCAGGGGCTGGCTACACCTTC.

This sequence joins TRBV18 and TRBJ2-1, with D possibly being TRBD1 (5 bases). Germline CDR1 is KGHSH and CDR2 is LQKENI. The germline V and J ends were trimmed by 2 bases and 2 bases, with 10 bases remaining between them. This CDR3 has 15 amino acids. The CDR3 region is CASSPGASTYNEQFF. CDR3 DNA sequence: TGTGCCAGCTCACCAGGGGCGAGCACCTACAATGAGCAGTTCTTC.

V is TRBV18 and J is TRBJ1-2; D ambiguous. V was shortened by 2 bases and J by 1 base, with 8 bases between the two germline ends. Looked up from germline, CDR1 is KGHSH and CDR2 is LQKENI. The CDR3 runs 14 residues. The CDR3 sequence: CASSPGRNNYGYTF. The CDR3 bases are TGTGCCAGCTCACCAGGTAGAAATAACTATGGCTACACCTTC.

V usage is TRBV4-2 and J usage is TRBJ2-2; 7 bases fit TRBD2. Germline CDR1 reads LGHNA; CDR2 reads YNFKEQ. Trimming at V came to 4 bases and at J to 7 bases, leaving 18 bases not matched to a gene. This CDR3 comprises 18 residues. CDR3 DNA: TGTGCCAGCAGCCCCCATCTCGGACTAGAGCGGCGAGTCGGGGAGCTGTTTTTT. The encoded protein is CASSPHLGLERRVGELFF.

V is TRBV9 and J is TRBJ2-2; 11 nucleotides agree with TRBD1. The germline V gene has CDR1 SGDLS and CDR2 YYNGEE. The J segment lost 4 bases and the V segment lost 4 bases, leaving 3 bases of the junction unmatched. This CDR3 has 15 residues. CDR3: CASSTGQGVTGELFF. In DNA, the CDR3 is TGTGCCAGCAGCACGGGACAGGGGGTCACCGGGGAGCTGTTTTTT.

The CDR3, as DNA: TGTGCCATCAGTGAGTCCAGGGGCTCCTATAATTCACCCCTCCACTTT. Translating it yields CAISESRGSYNSPLHF. The rearrangement links TRBV10-3 to TRBJ1-6, with a possible D match to TRBD1 (6 bases). V lost 0 bases to trimming and J lost 0 bases, with 6 bases between them. This CDR3 spans 16 amino acids. Germline V CDR1 and CDR2: ENHRY, SYGVKD.